This entry is about one T cell receptor beta chain. Its antigen remains unidentified. The record originates from a study of cytomegalovirus exposure and HLA in healthy donors. In the study overall: Among about 179 million T cells, an earlier analysis found roughly 100 million unique TCR beta sequences.

Both 60 Vbeta primers and 13 Jbeta primers went into the PCR. Assay used: immunoSEQ multiplex PCR; TCRdb lists only in-frame clones, some missing. The table has fewer than 100,000 clones, 70% to 80% seen once; the top ten hold around 15%. The germline gives CDR1 SGDLS, CDR2 YYNGEE. The CDR3 covers 15 residues. Deletions cut 0 bases from V and 2 bases from J, with 12 bases between. Whole-study results and caveats: Only CMV serostatus was available as immune exposure information.

The V and J genes are TRBV9 and TRBJ2-7; a weak D match, TRBD1 (6 bases). The specimen was PBMCs. The source of this sequence is a man aged 55 to 69 in good health and CMV-seropositive. The CDR3 bases are TGTGCCAGCAGCGTAGAATGGACAGAGGCCTACGAGCAGTACTTC. Translated, it gives CASSVEWTEAYEQYF.